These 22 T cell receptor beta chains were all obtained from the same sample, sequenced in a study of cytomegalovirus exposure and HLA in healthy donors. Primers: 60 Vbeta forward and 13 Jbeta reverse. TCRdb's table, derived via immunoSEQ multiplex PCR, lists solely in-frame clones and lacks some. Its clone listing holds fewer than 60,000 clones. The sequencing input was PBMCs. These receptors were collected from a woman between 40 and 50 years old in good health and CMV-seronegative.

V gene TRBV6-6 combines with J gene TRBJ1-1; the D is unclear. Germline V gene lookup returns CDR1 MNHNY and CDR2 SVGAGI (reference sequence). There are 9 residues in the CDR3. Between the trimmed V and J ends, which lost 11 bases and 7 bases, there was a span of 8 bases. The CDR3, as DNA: TGTGCCGTCGGGGATGAAGCTTTCTTT. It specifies CAVGDEAFF.

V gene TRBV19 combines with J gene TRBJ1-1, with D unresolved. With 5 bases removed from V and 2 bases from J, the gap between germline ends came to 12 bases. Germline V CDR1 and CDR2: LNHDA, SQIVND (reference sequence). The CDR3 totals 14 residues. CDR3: CASSWAGGNTEAFF. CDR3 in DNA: TGTGCCAGTAGTTGGGCAGGAGGTAACACTGAAGCTTTCTTT.

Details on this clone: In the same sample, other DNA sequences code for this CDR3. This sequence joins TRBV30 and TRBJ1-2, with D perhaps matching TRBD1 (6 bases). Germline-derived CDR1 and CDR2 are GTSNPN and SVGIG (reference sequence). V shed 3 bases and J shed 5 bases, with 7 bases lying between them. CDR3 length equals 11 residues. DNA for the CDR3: TGTGCCTGGAGCAGGGGATATGGCTACACCTTC. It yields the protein CAWSRGYGYTF.

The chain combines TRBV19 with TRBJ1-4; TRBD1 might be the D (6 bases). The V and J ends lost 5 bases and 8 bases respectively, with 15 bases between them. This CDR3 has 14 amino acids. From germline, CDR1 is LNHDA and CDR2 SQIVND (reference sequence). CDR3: CASSQQSDSEKLFF. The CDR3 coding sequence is TGTGCCAGTAGTCAACAATCGGACAGCGAAAAACTGTTTTTT.

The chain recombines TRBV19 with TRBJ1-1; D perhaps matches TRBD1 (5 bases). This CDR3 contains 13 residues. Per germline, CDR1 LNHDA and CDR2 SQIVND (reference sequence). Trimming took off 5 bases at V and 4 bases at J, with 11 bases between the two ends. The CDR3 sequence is CASSGGVLTEAFF. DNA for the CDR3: TGTGCCAGTAGTGGAGGGGTTCTCACTGAAGCTTTCTTT.

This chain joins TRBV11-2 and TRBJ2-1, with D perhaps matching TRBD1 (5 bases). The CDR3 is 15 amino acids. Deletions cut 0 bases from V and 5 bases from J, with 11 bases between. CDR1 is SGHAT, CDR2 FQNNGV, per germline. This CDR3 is CASSLDRVADNEQFF. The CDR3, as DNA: TGTGCCAGCAGCTTAGACAGGGTGGCCGACAATGAGCAGTTCTTC.

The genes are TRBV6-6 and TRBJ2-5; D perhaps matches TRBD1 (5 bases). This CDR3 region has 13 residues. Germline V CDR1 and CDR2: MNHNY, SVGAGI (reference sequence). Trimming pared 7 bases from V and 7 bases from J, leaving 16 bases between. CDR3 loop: CASTVDPTGTQYF. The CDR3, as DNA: TGTGCCAGCACTGTCGACCCAACAGGGACCCAGTACTTC.

CDR3 loop: CASSEVGLGYGYTF. For the CDR3, the DNA is TGTGCCAGCAGTGAAGTAGGACTTGGGTATGGCTACACCTTC. The V gene is TRBV6-1, the J gene TRBJ1-2; D is undetermined. Per germline, CDR1 MNHNS and CDR2 SASEGT. The germline V and J ends were trimmed by 1 base and 5 bases, with 11 bases remaining between them. The CDR3 is made up of 14 amino acids.

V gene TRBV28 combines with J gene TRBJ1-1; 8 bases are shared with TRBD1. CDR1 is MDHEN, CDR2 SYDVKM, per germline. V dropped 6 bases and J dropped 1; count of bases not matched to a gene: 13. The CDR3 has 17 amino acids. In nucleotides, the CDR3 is TGTGCCAGCAGCAACCTAGGACAGGGCGTGGGGAACACTGAAGCTTTCTTT. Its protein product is CASSNLGQGVGNTEAFF.

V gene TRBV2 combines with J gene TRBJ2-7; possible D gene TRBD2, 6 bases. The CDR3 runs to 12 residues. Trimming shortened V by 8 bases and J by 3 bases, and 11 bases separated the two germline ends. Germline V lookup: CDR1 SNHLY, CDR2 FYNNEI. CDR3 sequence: CASGGNRYEQYF. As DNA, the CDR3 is TGTGCCAGCGGGGGGAACCGCTACGAGCAGTACTTC.

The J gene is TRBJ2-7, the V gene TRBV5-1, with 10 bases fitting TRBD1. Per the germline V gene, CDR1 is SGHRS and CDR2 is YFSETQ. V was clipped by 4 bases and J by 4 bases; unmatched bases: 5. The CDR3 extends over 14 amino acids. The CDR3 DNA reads TGCGCCAGCAGCGCCGGACAGGGGGGGTACGAGCAGTACTTC. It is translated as CASSAGQGGYEQYF.

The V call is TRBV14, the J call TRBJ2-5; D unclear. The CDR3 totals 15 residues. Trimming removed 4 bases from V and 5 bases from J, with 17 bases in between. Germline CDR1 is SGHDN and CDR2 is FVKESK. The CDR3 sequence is CASSRANFSWETQYF. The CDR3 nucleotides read TGTGCCAGCAGCCGAGCCAACTTTTCTTGGGAGACCCAGTACTTC.

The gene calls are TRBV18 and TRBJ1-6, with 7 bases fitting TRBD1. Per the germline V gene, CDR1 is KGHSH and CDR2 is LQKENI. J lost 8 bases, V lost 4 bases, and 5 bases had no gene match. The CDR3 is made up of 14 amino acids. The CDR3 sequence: CASSLRQGDSPLHF. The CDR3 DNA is TGTGCCAGCTCACTCCGACAGGGAGATTCACCCCTCCACTTT.

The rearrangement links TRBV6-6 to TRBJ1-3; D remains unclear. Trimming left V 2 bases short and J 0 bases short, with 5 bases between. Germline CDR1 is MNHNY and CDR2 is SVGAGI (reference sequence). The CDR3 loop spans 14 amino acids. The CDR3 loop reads CASSYADSGNTIYF. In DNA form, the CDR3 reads TGTGCCAGCAGTTACGCAGACTCTGGAAACACCATATATTTT.

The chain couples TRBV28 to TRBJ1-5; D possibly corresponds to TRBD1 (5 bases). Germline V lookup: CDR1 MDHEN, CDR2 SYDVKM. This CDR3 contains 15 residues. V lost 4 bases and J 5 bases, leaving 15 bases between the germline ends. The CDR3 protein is CASSSSGISDQPQHF. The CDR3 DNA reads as TGTGCCAGCAGTTCTTCAGGGATTTCGGATCAGCCCCAGCATTTT.

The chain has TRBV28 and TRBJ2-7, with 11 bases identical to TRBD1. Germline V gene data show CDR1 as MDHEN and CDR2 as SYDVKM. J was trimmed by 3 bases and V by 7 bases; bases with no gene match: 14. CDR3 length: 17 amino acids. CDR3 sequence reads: CASKDPPGTGGLYEQYF. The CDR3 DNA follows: TGTGCCAGCAAAGACCCCCCCGGGACAGGGGGACTCTACGAGCAGTACTTC.

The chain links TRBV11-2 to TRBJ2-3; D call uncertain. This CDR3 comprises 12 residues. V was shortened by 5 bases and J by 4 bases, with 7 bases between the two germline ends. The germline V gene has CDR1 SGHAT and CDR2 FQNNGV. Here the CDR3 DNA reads TGTGCCAGCAGCAACCGGGCAGATACGCAGTATTTT. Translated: CASSNRADTQYF.

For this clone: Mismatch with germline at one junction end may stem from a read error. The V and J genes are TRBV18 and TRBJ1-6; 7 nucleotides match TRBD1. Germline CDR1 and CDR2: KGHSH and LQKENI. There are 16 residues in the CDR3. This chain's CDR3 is CASAPPLGQENSPLHF. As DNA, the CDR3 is TGTGCCAGCGCACCACCCCTTGGACAGGAGAATTCACCCCTCCACTTT.

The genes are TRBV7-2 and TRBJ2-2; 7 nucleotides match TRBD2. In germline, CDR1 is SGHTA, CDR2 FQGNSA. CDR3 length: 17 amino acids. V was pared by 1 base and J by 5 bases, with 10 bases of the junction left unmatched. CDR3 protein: CASSLVGVAGSTGELFF. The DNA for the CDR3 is TGTGCCAGCAGCTTAGTCGGAGTAGCGGGCTCAACCGGGGAGCTGTTTTTT.

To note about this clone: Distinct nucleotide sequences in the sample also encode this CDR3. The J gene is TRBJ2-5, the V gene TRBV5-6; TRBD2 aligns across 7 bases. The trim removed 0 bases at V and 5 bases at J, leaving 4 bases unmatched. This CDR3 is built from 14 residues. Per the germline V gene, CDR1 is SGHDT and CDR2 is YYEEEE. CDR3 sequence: CASSLAGGTETQYF. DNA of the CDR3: TGTGCCAGCAGCTTGGCCGGGGGGACGGAGACCCAGTACTTC.

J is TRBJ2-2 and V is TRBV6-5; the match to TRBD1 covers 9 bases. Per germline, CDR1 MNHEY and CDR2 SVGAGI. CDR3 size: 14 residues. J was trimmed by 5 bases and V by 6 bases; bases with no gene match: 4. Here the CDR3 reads CASRDRGTTGELFF. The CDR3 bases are TGTGCCAGCAGGGACAGGGGAACGACCGGGGAGCTGTTTTTT.

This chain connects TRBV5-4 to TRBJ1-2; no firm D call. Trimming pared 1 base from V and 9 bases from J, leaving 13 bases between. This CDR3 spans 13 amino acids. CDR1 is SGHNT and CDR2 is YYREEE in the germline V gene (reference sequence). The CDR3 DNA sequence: TGTGCCAGCAGCTTGTTTTGGGCCCCTAGCTACACCTTC. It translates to CASSLFWAPSYTF.